The 9 T cell receptor beta chains below all came from one sample that was sequenced in a study of immune evolution from preneoplasia to lung adenocarcinoma. This table comes from immunoSEQ multiplex PCR, and its TCRdb copy is limited to in-frame clones, with some not included. Seen here are 15,000 or so clones, roughly 87% observed once, and the top ten hold approximately 2.8%. The source material was FFPE lung adenocarcinoma in situ tissue. Every receptor here comes from a donor older than 65 with lung adenocarcinoma.

This clone was seen a handful of times. This rearrangement joins TRBV7-9 to TRBJ2-1, with 7 bases lining up with TRBD2. CDR3 size: 15 residues. The V segment lost 2 bases and the J segment 8 bases; nucleotides outside the gene matches: 9. In germline, CDR1 is SEHNR, CDR2 FQNEAQ (reference sequence). The CDR3, as DNA: TGTGCCAGCAGCTTAATCGGCGGGAGAGGAGATGAGCAGTTCTTC. It codes for CASSLIGGRGDEQFF.

The chain joins TRBV7-2 to TRBJ2-5; D unclear. This CDR3 region has 14 residues. CDR1 is SGHTA and CDR2 is FQGNSA in the germline V gene. The V end lost 2 bases, the J end lost 0 bases, and 7 bases lay between the germline ends. The CDR3 coding sequence is TGTGCCAGCAGCTTAACGAGGTACCAAGAGACCCAGTACTTC. Translation: CASSLTRYQETQYF.

The chain is built from TRBV5-1 and TRBJ2-7; 10 bases fit TRBD1. V shed 4 bases, J shed 6 bases, and the junction held 10 bases outside the gene matches. Per germline, CDR1 SGHRS and CDR2 YFSETQ. The CDR3 sequence is 15 residues long. The CDR3 reads CASSPLRTGGREQYF. The CDR3 bases are TGCGCCAGCAGCCCCCTAAGGACAGGGGGTCGCGAGCAGTACTTC.

The V call is TRBV29-1, the J call TRBJ1-1, with 9 bases lining up with TRBD1. The germline gives CDR1 SQVTM, CDR2 ANQGSEA. The V and J ends lost 6 bases and 7 bases, in that order; junction bases with no gene match: 6. The CDR3 consists of 12 residues. The CDR3 loop reads CSVMGQGREAFF. In nucleotides, the CDR3 is TGCAGCGTGATGGGACAGGGTCGTGAAGCTTTCTTT. Complete variable domain (other parts from reference TRBV29-1 and TRBJ1-1): SAVISQKPSRDICQRGTSLTIQCQVDSQVTMMFWYRQQPGQSLTLIATANQGSEATYESGFVIDKFPISRPNLTFSTLTVSNMSPEDSSIYLCSVMGQGREAFFGQGTRLTVV.

The gene calls are TRBV5-6 and TRBJ2-7; no clear D gene. V was pared by 1 base and J by 2 bases, with 7 bases between. Looked up from germline, CDR1 is SGHDT and CDR2 is YYEEEE. The length of the CDR3 is 13 residues. CDR3 nucleotide sequence: TGTGCCAGCAGCTTGTATGGGCCCTACGAGCAGTACTTC. Its translation is CASSLYGPYEQYF.

This rearrangement joins TRBV2 to TRBJ2-5; D remains ambiguous. This CDR3 has 13 residues. Germline-derived CDR1 and CDR2 are SNHLY and FYNNEI. Trimming stripped 5 bases from V and 0 bases from J, with 7 bases between. This CDR3 reads CASSMADQETQYF. The CDR3 DNA is TGTGCCAGCAGTATGGCGGACCAAGAGACCCAGTACTTC.

The CDR3, as DNA: TGTGCCAGCAGCCCAACCCGGACGGCTCGGGGGACCCAGTACTTC. It codes for CASSPTRTARGTQYF. This rearrangement joins TRBV7-3 to TRBJ2-5; D perhaps matches TRBD2 (5 bases). This CDR3 spans 15 amino acids. Germline CDR1 and CDR2: SGHTA and FQGTGA. V was pared by 5 bases and J by 7 bases, with 20 bases between.

This clone was counted only a few times. The V gene is TRBV15, the J gene TRBJ1-3, with D hard to call. The length of the CDR3 is 16 residues. Trimming removed 0 bases at V and 0 bases at J, with 9 bases between. Germline loops: CDR1 LNHNV, CDR2 YYDKDF (reference sequence). The CDR3 sequence: CATSRDTDSSGNTIYF. As DNA, the CDR3 is TGTGCCACCAGCAGAGATACAGATAGCTCTGGAAACACCATATATTTT.

This rearrangement joins TRBV5-1 to TRBJ1-2; D unresolved. Germline lookup yields CDR1 SGHRS and CDR2 YFSETQ. Trimming took 4 bases from V and 8 from J, leaving 12 bases between them. The CDR3 sequence is 12 residues long. In nucleotides, the CDR3 is TGCGCCAGCAGCGAGACACGCGTAGGCTACACCTTC. The encoded protein is CASSETRVGYTF.